Listed here is a single T cell receptor (beta chain). This sample was taken from a study of blood T cell repertoires in COVID-19. Study at large: Acute-phase and convalescent COVID-19 samples originated in the United States, Italy and Spain.

V lost 1 base and J 7 bases, leaving 14 bases between the germline ends. Germline V gives CDR1 MGHRA, CDR2 YSYEKL. CDR3 length equals 14 residues. Using immunoSEQ multiplex PCR, the repertoire was profiled, and TCRdb retains in-frame clones only, with some absent. The sample contains about 58,000 clones, about 81% of which appear only once. The sequenced sample consisted of peripheral blood. The TCR was taken from a man aged 60 to 75 with COVID-19, enrolled during active disease. This rearrangement joins TRBV4-1 to TRBJ2-7; D ambiguous. The CDR3 bases are TGCGCCAGCAGCCAAGGTAGCCTCCCAGTGGAGCAGTACTTC. This sequence encodes CASSQGSLPVEQYF.